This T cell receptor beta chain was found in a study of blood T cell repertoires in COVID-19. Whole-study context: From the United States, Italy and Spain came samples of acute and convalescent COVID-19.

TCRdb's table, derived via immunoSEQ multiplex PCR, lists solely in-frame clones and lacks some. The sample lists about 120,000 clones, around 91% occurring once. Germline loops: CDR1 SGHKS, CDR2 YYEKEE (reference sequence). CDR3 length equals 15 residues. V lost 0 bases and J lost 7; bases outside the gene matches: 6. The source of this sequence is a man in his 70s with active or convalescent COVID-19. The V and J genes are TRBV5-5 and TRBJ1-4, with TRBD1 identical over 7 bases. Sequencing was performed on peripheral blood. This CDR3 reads CASSLAGTDLEKLFF. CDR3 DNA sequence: TGTGCCAGCAGCTTGGCTGGGACAGACCTTGAAAAACTGTTTTTT.